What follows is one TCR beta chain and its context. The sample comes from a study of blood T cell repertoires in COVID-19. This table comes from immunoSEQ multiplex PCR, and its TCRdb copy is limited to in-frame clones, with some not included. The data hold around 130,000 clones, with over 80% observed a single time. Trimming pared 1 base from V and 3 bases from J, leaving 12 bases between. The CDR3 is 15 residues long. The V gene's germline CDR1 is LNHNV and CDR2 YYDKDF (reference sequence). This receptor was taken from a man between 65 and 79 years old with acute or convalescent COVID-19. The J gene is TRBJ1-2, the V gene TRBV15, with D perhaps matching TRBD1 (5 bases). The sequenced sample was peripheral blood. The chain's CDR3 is CATSRGPGVDYGYTF. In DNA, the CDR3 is TGTGCCACCAGCAGAGGACCGGGGGTCGACTATGGCTACACCTTC.